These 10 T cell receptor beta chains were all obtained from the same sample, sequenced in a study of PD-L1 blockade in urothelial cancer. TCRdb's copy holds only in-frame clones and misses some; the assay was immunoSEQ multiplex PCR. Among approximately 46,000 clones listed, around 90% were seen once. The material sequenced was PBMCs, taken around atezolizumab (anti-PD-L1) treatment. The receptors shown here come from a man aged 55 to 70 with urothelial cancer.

CDR3 sequence: CAWSEGDRGYTF. The CDR3 region has the DNA TGTGCCTGGAGTGAGGGGGACAGGGGCTACACCTTC. The rearrangement uses TRBV30 and TRBJ1-2; TRBD1 matches at 8 bases. The CDR3 has 12 amino acids. Germline V gene sequence: CDR1 GTSNPN, CDR2 SVGIG (reference sequence). V dropped 1 base and J dropped 8; count of bases not matched to a gene: 3. Filled out from reference TRBV30 and TRBJ1-2, the complete variable domain reads SQTIHQWPATLVQPVGSPLSLECTVEGTSNPNLYWYRQAAGRGLQLLFYSVGIGQISSEVPQNLSASRPQDRQFILSSKKLLLSDSGFYLCAWSEGDRGYTFGSGTRLTVV.

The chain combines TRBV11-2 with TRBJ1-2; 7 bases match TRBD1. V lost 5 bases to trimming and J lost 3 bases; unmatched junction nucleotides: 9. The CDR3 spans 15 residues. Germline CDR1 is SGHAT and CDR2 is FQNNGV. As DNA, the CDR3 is TGTGCCAGCAGCCGATCGACGGGACAGTACTATGGCTACACCTTC. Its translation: CASSRSTGQYYGYTF.

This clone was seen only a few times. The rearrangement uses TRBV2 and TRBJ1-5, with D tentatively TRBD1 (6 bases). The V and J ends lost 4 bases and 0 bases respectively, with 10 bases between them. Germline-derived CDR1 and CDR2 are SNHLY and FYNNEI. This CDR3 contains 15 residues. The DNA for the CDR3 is TGTGCCAGCAGTGGGGACATATATAGCAATCAGCCCCAGCATTTT. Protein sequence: CASSGDIYSNQPQHF.

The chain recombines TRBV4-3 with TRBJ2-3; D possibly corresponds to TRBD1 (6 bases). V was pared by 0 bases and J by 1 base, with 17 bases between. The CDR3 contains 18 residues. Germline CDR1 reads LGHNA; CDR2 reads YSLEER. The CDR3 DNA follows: TGCGCCAGCAGCCAAGATACCTTAGCCAGGGGCGGCACAGATACGCAGTATTTT. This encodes CASSQDTLARGGTDTQYF.

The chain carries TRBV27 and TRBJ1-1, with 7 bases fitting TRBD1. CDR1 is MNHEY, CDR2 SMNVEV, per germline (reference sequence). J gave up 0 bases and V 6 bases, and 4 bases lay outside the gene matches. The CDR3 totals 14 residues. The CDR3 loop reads CASRGGALNTEAFF. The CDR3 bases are TGTGCCAGCAGAGGGGGCGCCCTGAACACTGAAGCTTTCTTT.

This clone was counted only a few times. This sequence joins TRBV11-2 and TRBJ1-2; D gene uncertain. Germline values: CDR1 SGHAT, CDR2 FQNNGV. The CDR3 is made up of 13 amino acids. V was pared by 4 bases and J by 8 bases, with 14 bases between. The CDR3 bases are TGTGCCAGCAGCTCCGGGGTGGGCATCGGCTACACCTTC. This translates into CASSSGVGIGYTF.

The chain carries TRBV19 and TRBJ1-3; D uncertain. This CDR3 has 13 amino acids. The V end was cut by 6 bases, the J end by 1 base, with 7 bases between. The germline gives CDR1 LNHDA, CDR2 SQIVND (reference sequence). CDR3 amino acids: CASRLQSGNTIYF. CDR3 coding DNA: TGTGCCAGTAGGCTACAGTCTGGAAACACCATATATTTT.

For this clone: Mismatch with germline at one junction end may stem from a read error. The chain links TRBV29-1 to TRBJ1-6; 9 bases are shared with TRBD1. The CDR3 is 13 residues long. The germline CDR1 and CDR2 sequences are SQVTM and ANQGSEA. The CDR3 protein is CSVKDRGDSPLHF. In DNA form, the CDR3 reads TGCAGCGTTAAAGACAGGGGGGACTCACCCCTCCACTTT.

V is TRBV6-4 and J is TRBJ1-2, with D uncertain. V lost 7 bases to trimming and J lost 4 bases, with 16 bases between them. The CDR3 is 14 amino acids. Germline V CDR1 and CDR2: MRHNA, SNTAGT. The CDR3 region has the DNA TGTGCCAGCACACCCCCGAGGAGGACCTATGGCTACACCTTC. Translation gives CASTPPRRTYGYTF.

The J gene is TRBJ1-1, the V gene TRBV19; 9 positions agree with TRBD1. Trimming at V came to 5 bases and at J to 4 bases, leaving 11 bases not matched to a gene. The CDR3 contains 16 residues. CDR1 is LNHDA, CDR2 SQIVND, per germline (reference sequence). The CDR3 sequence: CASSPRGTGFGTEAFF. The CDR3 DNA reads TGTGCCAGTAGTCCCCGGGGGACAGGGTTTGGCACTGAAGCTTTCTTT. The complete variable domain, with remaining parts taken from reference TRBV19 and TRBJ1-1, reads DGGITQSPKYLFRKEGQNVTLSCEQNLNHDAMYWYRQDPGQGLRLIYYSQIVNDFQKGDIAEGYSVSREKKESFPLTVTSAQKNPTAFYLCASSPRGTGFGTEAFFGQGTRLTVV.